A single sample gave rise to the 12 T cell receptor beta chains below, sequenced in a study of T cell repertoires in cytomegalovirus infection. TCRdb ran MiXCR on the reads and lists one entry per CDR3 protein. This repertoire shows about 130,000 distinct CDR3 sequences, about 24% found once; its top ten account for about a third. Their specific antigens are unknown. Sequencing was performed on PBMCs, sequenced either directly or after in vitro stimulation (not recorded which). The source of these receptors is a human donor in good health (CMV status not recorded). Some clones in this sample may be carry-over from other donors' samples.

The rearrangement uses TRBV5-5 and TRBJ2-1; 8 positions match TRBD2. Germline V gives CDR1 SGHKS, CDR2 YYEKEE (reference sequence). V shed 2 bases, J shed 0 bases, and the junction held 7 bases outside the gene matches. This CDR3 spans 17 amino acids. CDR3 bases: TGTGCCAGCAGCTTCCTGTCCGGGAGGGACTCCTACAATGAGCAGTTCTTC. This translates into CASSFLSGRDSYNEQFF. Based on the CDR3 plus reference TRBV5-5 and TRBJ2-1, the full variable domain is DAGVTQSPTHLIKTRGQQVTLRCSPISGHKSVSWYQQVLGQGPQFIFQYYEKEERGRGNFPDRFSARQFPNYSSELNVNALLLGDSALYLCASSFLSGRDSYNEQFFGPGTRLTVL.

This clonotype was seen only a few times. The V and J genes are TRBV19 and TRBJ1-2, with unresolved D. The V gene's germline CDR1 is LNHDA and CDR2 SQIVND (reference sequence). V was clipped by 0 bases and J by 4 bases, with 9 bases between them. The length of the CDR3 is 14 residues. The CDR3 here is CASSIDLSFYGYTF. DNA of the CDR3: TGTGCCAGTAGTATAGATCTCAGTTTCTATGGCTACACCTTC. The variable domain in full, with the rest retrieved from reference TRBV19 and TRBJ1-2, is DGGITQSPKYLFRKEGQNVTLSCEQNLNHDAMYWYRQDPGQGLRLIYYSQIVNDFQKGDIAEGYSVSREKKESFPLTVTSAQKNPTAFYLCASSIDLSFYGYTFGSGTRLTVV.

The V gene is TRBV29-1, the J gene TRBJ2-5, with D unclear. Trimming took off 2 bases at V and 3 bases at J, with 4 bases between the two ends. Germline lookup yields CDR1 SQVTM and CDR2 ANQGSEA. CDR3 length: 11 amino acids. CDR3 bases: TGCAGCGTTGAACCGAAAGAGACCCAGTACTTC. Amino acids: CSVEPKETQYF.

This clonotype came up many times. J is TRBJ2-1 and V is TRBV6-2 or TRBV6-3; TRBD2 aligns across 8 bases. The germline V gene encodes CDR1 MNHEY and CDR2 SVGEGT. The J segment lost 0 bases and the V segment lost 6 bases, leaving 4 bases of the junction unmatched. CDR3 length: 15 amino acids. CDR3 in amino acids: CASRRSGISYNEQFF. CDR3 nucleotides: TGTGCCAGCAGGCGTAGCGGGATCTCCTACAATGAGCAGTTCTTC.

This clonotype was counted between two and nine times. The rearrangement joins TRBV9 to TRBJ2-7; D is perhaps TRBD1 (6 bases). V was pared by 9 bases and J by 3 bases, with 22 bases between. Germline assignment: CDR1 SGDLS and CDR2 YYNGEE. CDR3 length: 15 residues. DNA for the CDR3: TGTGCCAACCGCGGCTGGTCGGCAGGGGACTACGAGCAGTACTTC. Protein: CANRGWSAGDYEQYF.

In its sample, this clonotype was seen a few times. CDR3 sequence reads: CAISDTTSGQETQYF. The CDR3 DNA reads TGTGCCATCAGTGACACGACTAGCGGCCAAGAGACCCAGTACTTC. This chain uses TRBV10-3 with TRBJ2-5, with 9 bases lining up with TRBD2. V was pared by 3 bases and J by 1 base, with 3 bases of the junction left unmatched. The CDR3 extends over 15 amino acids. CDR1 and CDR2 from the germline V gene are ENHRY and SYGVKD.

The V call is TRBV5-8, the J call TRBJ2-7; 10 positions match TRBD1. The CDR3 spans 15 residues. Germline CDR1 is SGHTS and CDR2 is YDEGEE. After removal of 4 bases from V and 3 bases from J, the junction contained 7 bases not matched to a gene. The CDR3 spells CASSLTGGLNYEQYF. The CDR3 DNA reads as TGTGCCAGCAGCCTGACAGGGGGCTTGAACTACGAGCAGTACTTC.

The gene calls are TRBV24-1 and TRBJ2-3, with D unclear. With 5 bases removed from V and 4 bases from J, the gap between germline ends came to 9 bases. This CDR3 contains 13 residues. Germline V gives CDR1 KGHDR, CDR2 SFDVKD. The CDR3 DNA is TGTGCCACCAGTGGGACGGTGCCAGATACGCAGTATTTT. Translating it yields CATSGTVPDTQYF.

This clonotype occurred a few times. One junction end does not reproduce the germline sequence, and a read error may be involved. The rearrangement links TRBV5-8 to TRBJ1-1; TRBD1 agrees at 9 bases. Germline-derived CDR1 and CDR2 are SGHTS and YDEGEE. The CDR3 is 13 residues long. CDR3 coding DNA: TGTGCCAACGCCGGGACAGGGAACGCTGAAGCTTTCTTT. Its translation: CANAGTGNAEAFF. Together with reference TRBV5-8 and TRBJ1-1, the CDR3 gives the full variable domain: EAGVTQSPTHLIKTRGQQATLRCSPISGHTSVYWYQQALGLGLQFLLWYDEGEERNRGNFPPRFSGRQFPNYSSELNVNALELEDSALYLCANAGTGNAEAFFGQGTRLTVV.

The J gene is TRBJ1-2, the V gene TRBV2; D is undetermined. Germline V gives CDR1 SNHLY, CDR2 FYNNEI. The CDR3 spans 12 residues. The chain's CDR3 is CATQEGRGGYTF. Here the CDR3 DNA reads TGTGCGACTCAGGAAGGGAGAGGAGGCTACACCTTC.

The CDR3 sequence is CASSLAAENTGELFF. The CDR3 nucleotides are TGCGCCAGCAGCTTAGCAGCGGAGAACACCGGGGAGCTGTTTTTT. The chain couples TRBV5-1 to TRBJ2-2; possibly TRBD2 for D (5 bases). Trimming stripped 2 bases from V and 1 base from J, with 9 bases between. The length of the CDR3 is 15 residues. The germline gives CDR1 SGHRS, CDR2 YFSETQ.

The chain recombines TRBV6-1 with TRBJ1-6; 8 nucleotides align to TRBD1. J lost 10 bases, V lost 6 bases, and 8 bases had no gene match. The CDR3 consists of 14 residues. Germline CDR1 reads MNHNS; CDR2 reads SASEGT. The CDR3 DNA is TGTGCCAGCAGACCGACAGGGGTCCGATCACCCCTCCACTTT. This translates into CASRPTGVRSPLHF.